Presented here are 27 T cell receptor beta chains from one specimen sequenced in a study of T-cell reconstitution after alpha-beta-depleted transplantation in children. Preparation of the TCRbeta library involved a method that used unique molecular identifiers. TCRdb re-analysed the PCR reads in MiXCR, keeping a single row per CDR3 protein. The data show fewer than 550,000 distinct CDR3 sequences, with about 11% seen just once and roughly 6% held by the top ten. The sample in question was PBMCs from the stem cell graft donor, obtained from the stem cell graft. These receptor sequences come from a human donor who donated a stem cell graft to a child with acute myeloid leukemia.

This clonotype occurred many times. The chain links TRBV10-3 to TRBJ2-7, with unresolved D. This CDR3 is 12 amino acids long. The germline V gene has CDR1 ENHRY and CDR2 SYGVKD. Trimming pared 4 bases from V and 3 bases from J, leaving 7 bases between. CDR3 sequence (DNA): TGTGCCATCAGTGGAACGGACTACGAGCAGTACTTC. Residues: CAISGTDYEQYF.

Many counts were recorded for this clonotype. The V gene is TRBV12-3 or TRBV12-4, the J gene TRBJ2-1; 13 nucleotides agree with TRBD2. The CDR3 runs 15 residues. V lost 5 bases to trimming and J lost 9 bases; unmatched junction nucleotides: 7. CDR3: CASSIWTSGRSEQFF. In nucleotides, the CDR3 is TGTGCCAGCAGTATATGGACTAGCGGGAGATCTGAGCAGTTCTTC.

This clonotype was seen repeatedly, ten times or more. The V and J genes are TRBV12-3 or TRBV12-4 and TRBJ1-1; perhaps TRBD1 as D (5 bases). The CDR3 covers 14 residues. Trimming took 2 bases from V and 4 from J, leaving 11 bases between them. The CDR3 region is CASSLTGQGTEAFF. The CDR3 DNA follows: TGTGCCAGCAGTTTAACAGGTCAAGGCACTGAAGCTTTCTTT.

This clonotype was recorded a few times. Germline is not matched at one junction end, which may reflect a read error. The rearrangement uses TRBV7-2 and TRBJ2-7, with 8 bases matching TRBD2. The CDR3 contains 13 residues. Germline CDR1 SGHTA, CDR2 FQGNSA. CDR3 DNA sequence: TGTGCCAGCAGATTAGCGGGAATGTACGAGCAGTACTTC. Translation: CASRLAGMYEQYF.

V usage is TRBV4-1 and J usage is TRBJ1-1, with D uncertain. This CDR3 spans 15 amino acids. Trimming cost V 1 base and J 3 bases, with 12 bases left between them. Germline V CDR1 and CDR2: MGHRA, YSYEKL. CDR3: CASSQVAGSYTEAFF. The CDR3 nucleotides read TGCGCCAGCAGCCAAGTAGCTGGCAGCTACACTGAAGCTTTCTTT.

This clonotype appeared a few times. CDR3 protein: CASRTGPGGTDTQYF. CDR3 sequence (DNA): TGCGCCAGCCGGACGGGCCCAGGGGGCACAGATACGCAGTATTTT. V is TRBV5-1 and J is TRBJ2-3; D might be TRBD1 (6 bases). The CDR3 contains 15 residues. CDR1 and CDR2 (germline): SGHRS, YFSETQ. V lost 7 bases and J 1 base, leaving 16 bases between the germline ends.

The chain is built from TRBV10-3 and TRBJ2-5, with 7 bases lining up with TRBD1. The germline CDR1 and CDR2 sequences are ENHRY and SYGVKD. Trimming cost V 6 bases and J 1 base; bases outside gene matches: 11. This CDR3 has 16 residues. The CDR3, as DNA: TGTGCCATCAGCGGGGACCGACAGGGTATCCAAGAGACCCAGTACTTC. It encodes CAISGDRQGIQETQYF.

V is TRBV27 and J is TRBJ1-6; no firm D call. The V gene's germline CDR1 is MNHEY and CDR2 SMNVEV (reference sequence). There are 14 residues in the CDR3. The germline V and J ends were trimmed by 2 bases and 9 bases, with 11 bases remaining between them. CDR3 DNA sequence: TGTGCCAGCAGTTTAGGCGAGCGTGGTTCACCCCTCCACTTT. Its protein product is CASSLGERGSPLHF.

The rearrangement links TRBV6-5 to TRBJ2-3; 12 bases agree with TRBD1. Germline V lookup: CDR1 MNHEY, CDR2 SVGAGI. The CDR3 length is 15 residues. V lost 2 bases and J lost 6; bases outside the gene matches: 3. CDR3: CASSYMGQGADTQYF. As DNA, the CDR3 is TGTGCCAGCAGTTACATGGGACAGGGGGCTGATACGCAGTATTTT.

CDR3 in amino acids: CASSTGQGRTGELFF. As DNA, the CDR3 is TGTGCCAGTAGTACCGGACAGGGGCGCACCGGGGAGCTGTTTTTT. The rearrangement uses TRBV19 and TRBJ2-2; 9 positions agree with TRBD1. The CDR3 is made up of 15 amino acids. Germline assignment: CDR1 LNHDA and CDR2 SQIVND (reference sequence). Germline trimming cut 4 bases from V and 4 bases from J; bases unmatched to any gene: 4.

This clonotype was counted at least ten times. The chain recombines TRBV4-2 with TRBJ2-7; TRBD2 matches 7 bases. The CDR3 covers 16 residues. The ends lost 0 bases at V and 2 bases at J; junction bases unmatched: 7. CDR1 LGHNA and CDR2 YNFKEQ come from the germline V gene. In DNA form, the CDR3 reads TGTGCCAGCAGCCAAGAGTTATCTAGCGGAACCTACGAGCAGTACTTC. As protein: CASSQELSSGTYEQYF.

This clonotype was detected many times. The CDR3 loop is CATSREEQGGLQVGYTF. CDR3 nucleotide sequence: TGTGCCACCAGCAGAGAGGAACAGGGGGGACTTCAAGTTGGCTACACCTTC. J is TRBJ1-2 and V is TRBV15, with 8 bases fitting TRBD1. Germline loops: CDR1 LNHNV, CDR2 YYDKDF (reference sequence). This CDR3 spans 17 amino acids. V lost 0 bases and J lost 7; bases outside the gene matches: 13.

This clonotype has only a few counts. The rearrangement joins TRBV2 to TRBJ2-5, with 10 bases aligning to TRBD1. V dropped 9 bases and J dropped 7; count of bases not matched to a gene: 5. The CDR3 spans 12 residues. Germline lookup yields CDR1 SNHLY and CDR2 FYNNEI. The CDR3 nucleotides read TGTGCCAGGGGACAGGGGACCGGGACCCAGTACTTC. This translates into CARGQGTGTQYF.

This clonotype was recorded a few times. V and J are TRBV7-2 and TRBJ2-5; 7 nucleotides align to TRBD2. The germline V gene has CDR1 SGHTA and CDR2 FQGNSA. This CDR3 is 14 amino acids long. The junction had 8 bases not matched to a gene; V was cut back by 5 bases and J by 5 bases. The CDR3 DNA is TGTGCCAGCAGCCAGAGCGGGACTCATGAGACCCAGTACTTC. This encodes CASSQSGTHETQYF.

This clonotype has only a few counts. In nucleotides, the CDR3 is TGTGCCAGCACCCTCGGAATTGCAGATACGCAGTATTTT. Encoded protein: CASTLGIADTQYF. The chain employs TRBV12-3 or TRBV12-4 and TRBJ2-3, with D uncertain. The V end was cut by 7 bases, the J end by 4 bases, with 12 bases between. CDR3 size: 13 residues.

This clonotype has at least ten counts. The rearrangement links TRBV25-1 to TRBJ2-3; no clear D gene. The germline V gene has CDR1 MGHDK and CDR2 SYGVNS. The CDR3 length is 14 residues. The V end was cut by 2 bases, the J end by 4 bases, with 10 bases between. CDR3 nucleotides: TGTGCCAGCAGTGAAGTGACTTCACCAGATACGCAGTATTTT. Amino acids: CASSEVTSPDTQYF.

This clonotype occurred a few times. This chain's CDR3 is CSARLPSYEQYF. The CDR3 DNA sequence: TGCAGTGCCCGACTGCCCTCCTACGAGCAGTACTTC. This sequence joins TRBV20-1 and TRBJ2-7, with D unresolved. Germline V gene sequence: CDR1 DFQATT, CDR2 SNEGSKA (reference sequence). This CDR3 is built from 12 residues. V was trimmed by 6 bases and J by 0 bases, leaving 9 bases between them.

The J gene is TRBJ1-6, the V gene TRBV20-1; D is possibly TRBD1 (5 bases). Germline V lookup: CDR1 DFQATT, CDR2 SNEGSKA (reference sequence). The CDR3 sequence is 15 residues long. The V gene lost 2 bases and the J gene lost 4 bases, with 12 bases spanning the gap. In DNA form, the CDR3 reads TGCAGTGCTAGATGGGGCGTGGGATATAATTCACCCCTCCACTTT. Amino acid sequence: CSARWGVGYNSPLHF.

This clonotype appeared a single time. The chain uses TRBV5-1 and TRBJ2-7; the D gene is possibly TRBD2 (5 bases). Trimming took off 0 bases at V and 5 bases at J, with 12 bases between the two ends. Germline V gene lookup returns CDR1 SGHRS and CDR2 YFSETQ. The CDR3 runs to 14 residues. In DNA, the CDR3 is TGCGCCAGCAGCTTGGGAACCTTACTAGACGAGCAGTACGTC. Encoded protein: CASSLGTLLDEQYV.

This clonotype showed up many times. The rearrangement joins TRBV5-1 to TRBJ1-3; 7 bases match TRBD1. Germline trimming cut 4 bases from V and 0 bases from J; bases unmatched to any gene: 4. CDR1 and CDR2 (germline): SGHRS, YFSETQ. The CDR3 has 15 residues. CDR3 in DNA: TGCGCCAGCAGCCAAGGACAGGCCTCTGGAAACACCATATATTTT. Its translation is CASSQGQASGNTIYF.

There are a few counts of this clonotype. The chain links TRBV7-2 to TRBJ2-7; the D gene could be TRBD1 or TRBD2 (5 bases each). The V gene lost 0 bases and the J gene lost 0 bases, with 18 bases spanning the gap. This CDR3 contains 18 residues. The germline CDR1 and CDR2 sequences are SGHTA and FQGNSA. The CDR3 spells CASSLASPGTYSSYEQYF. CDR3 in DNA: TGTGCCAGCAGCTTAGCATCCCCCGGGACCTACAGCTCCTACGAGCAGTACTTC. The full variable domain, rest sourced from reference TRBV7-2 and TRBJ2-7, is GAGVSQSPSNKVTEKGKDVELRCDPISGHTALYWYRQSLGQGLEFLIYFQGNSAPDKSGLPSDRFSAERTGGSVSTLTIQRTQQEDSAVYLCASSLASPGTYSSYEQYFGPGTRLTVT.

CDR3 DNA sequence: TGTGCCAGCGGCGCTAGGGTTGGCGGGGGAAATGAGCAGTTCTTC. This gives the protein CASGARVGGGNEQFF. The gene calls are TRBV6-2 or TRBV6-3 and TRBJ2-1; 7 nucleotides agree with TRBD2. Germline CDR1 reads MNHEY; CDR2 reads SVGEGT. The CDR3 runs 15 residues. Trimming took 8 bases from V and 7 from J; bases not matched to a gene: 14.

This clonotype was counted a few times. This rearrangement joins TRBV12-3 or TRBV12-4 to TRBJ1-1; D remains ambiguous. CDR3 length: 11 amino acids. Trimming removed 3 bases at V and 9 bases at J, with 8 bases between. The CDR3 region has the DNA TGTGCCAGCAGTTTCAGTAAAAAAGCTTTCTTT. Residues: CASSFSKKAFF.

This clonotype occurred many times. The chain carries TRBV7-2 and TRBJ2-3; 7 nucleotides match TRBD2. Trimming took 5 bases from V and 1 from J; bases not matched to a gene: 9. From germline, CDR1 is SGHTA and CDR2 FQGNSA. The CDR3 loop spans 16 amino acids. The CDR3 sequence: CASSPRGSGRTDTQYF. For the CDR3, the DNA is TGTGCCAGCAGCCCTAGAGGTAGCGGGCGCACAGATACGCAGTATTTT. The whole variable domain, filled in from reference TRBV7-2 and TRBJ2-3, reads GAGVSQSPSNKVTEKGKDVELRCDPISGHTALYWYRQSLGQGLEFLIYFQGNSAPDKSGLPSDRFSAERTGGSVSTLTIQRTQQEDSAVYLCASSPRGSGRTDTQYFGPGTRLTVL.

This clonotype has only a few counts. The V gene is TRBV27, the J gene TRBJ1-5, with D maybe TRBD1 (5 bases). The CDR3 runs 15 residues. Germline V lookup: CDR1 MNHEY, CDR2 SMNVEV (reference sequence). V was cut by 4 bases and J by 4 bases, with 14 bases left in between. The CDR3 DNA reads as TGTGCCAGCAGTTCAGGCAGGGACCGTAATCAGCCCCAGCATTTT. It encodes CASSSGRDRNQPQHF.

J is TRBJ1-3 and V is TRBV6-4, with no clear D. Trimming took 7 bases from V and 0 from J, leaving 10 bases between them. From germline, CDR1 is MRHNA and CDR2 SNTAGT. The CDR3 length is 14 residues. CDR3 sequence reads: CASKPSSSGNTIYF. The CDR3 nucleotides read TGTGCCAGCAAGCCATCCTCCTCTGGAAACACCATATATTTT.

The rearrangement uses TRBV20-1 and TRBJ1-1, with a possible D match to TRBD1 (6 bases). The CDR3 runs 15 residues. CDR1 is DFQATT, CDR2 SNEGSKA, per germline (reference sequence). With 0 bases removed from V and 6 bases from J, the gap between germline ends came to 17 bases. This CDR3 reads CSARDFGRGMPEAFF. CDR3 sequence (DNA): TGCAGTGCTAGAGATTTCGGCAGGGGAATGCCTGAAGCTTTCTTT.